The T cell receptor (beta chain) under discussion was sequenced for a study of Ad26.COV2.S vaccination and SARS-CoV-2 variants. In germline, CDR1 is SGHVS, CDR2 FQNEAQ. The CDR3 has 15 amino acids. V was shortened by 5 bases and J by 1 base, with 14 bases between the two germline ends. Study-wide results and caveats: Total responses of T cells may have been underestimated by the analyses of TCR breadth and depth. It was vaccine recipients, not placebo recipients, who had the higher spike-specific TCR breadth. Vaccinees and placebo recipients showed similar non-spike TCR breadth.

This clone appeared once. The antigen is undetermined. The assay was immunoSEQ multiplex PCR, and TCRdb's table has in-frame clones only and misses some. Of 350,000 to 400,000 clones listed, 88% are singletons. As for treatment: 15 to 20 received Ad26.COV2.S at low or high dose, single or two shots; five or six received placebo; per-sample allocation not given. Vaccine and placebo recipients were sampled on day 63 after the first injection. The material was peripheral blood, obtained in a trial of Ad26.COV2.S vaccine versus placebo. The rearrangement joins TRBV7-8 to TRBJ2-5; unclear D gene. This TCR came from a person between 18 and 65 years old who received the Ad26.COV2.S COVID-19 vaccine or a placebo. CDR3 sequence (DNA): TGTGCCAGCAGCCCCCAGAGGATAAGCCAAGAGACCCAGTACTTC. It yields the protein CASSPQRISQETQYF.